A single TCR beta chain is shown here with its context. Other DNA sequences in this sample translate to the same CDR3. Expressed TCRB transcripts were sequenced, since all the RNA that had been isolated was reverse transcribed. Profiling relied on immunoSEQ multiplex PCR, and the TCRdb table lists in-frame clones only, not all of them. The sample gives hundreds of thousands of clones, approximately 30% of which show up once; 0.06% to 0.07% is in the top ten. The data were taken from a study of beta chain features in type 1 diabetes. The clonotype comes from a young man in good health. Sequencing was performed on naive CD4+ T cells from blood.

DNA for the CDR3: TGTGCCAGCAGCGTAGGTCTGGGGTACAATGAGCAGTTCTTC. Its translation is CASSVGLGYNEQFF. This rearrangement joins TRBV9 to TRBJ2-1; no definite D call. Trimming pared 0 bases from V and 4 bases from J, leaving 8 bases between. The V gene's germline CDR1 is SGDLS and CDR2 YYNGEE. The CDR3 spans 14 residues. Combining the CDR3 with reference TRBV9 and TRBJ2-1 gives the whole variable domain DSGVTQTPKHLITATGQRVTLRCSPRSGDLSVYWYQQSLDQGLQFLIQYYNGEERAKGNILERFSAQQFPDLHSELNLSSLELGDSALYFCASSVGLGYNEQFFGPGTRLTVL.